Described below is a single T cell receptor (beta chain) sequence and its context. As yet, its antigen is unknown. Sequenced by immunoSEQ multiplex PCR; TCRdb stores in-frame clones only, minus some. This table holds 40,000 to 50,000 clones, roughly nine tenths found once. This record comes from a study of CD4+ T cells in melanoma. Study-level points and caveats: Neoantigen-specific CD4+ T cells in melanoma reportedly had diverse differentiation states. CD8+ T cell, macrophage and B cell function reportedly correlated with neoantigen-specific CD4+ T cells.

Germline CDR1 and CDR2: MDHEN and SYDVKM. The length of the CDR3 is 13 residues. Trimming removed 4 bases at V and 1 base at J, with 7 bases between. This sequence joins TRBV28 and TRBJ1-1, with D tentatively TRBD1 (5 bases). The sequenced sample consisted of peripheral blood. The sequence came from a human donor with melanoma. The CDR3, as DNA: TGTGCCAGCAGTTATACAGGGAACACTGAAGCTTTCTTT. This encodes CASSYTGNTEAFF.